The TCR beta chain under discussion was sequenced for a study of blood T cell repertoires in COVID-19. Assay used: immunoSEQ multiplex PCR; TCRdb lists only in-frame clones, some missing. The sample carries roughly 100,000 clones, 70% to 90% recorded once. Per germline, CDR1 SGHDN and CDR2 FVKESK. J gave up 3 bases and V 4 bases, and 5 bases lay outside the gene matches. The CDR3 consists of 16 residues. The genes are TRBV14 and TRBJ2-3; 12 nucleotides line up with TRBD2. The sequenced material came from peripheral blood. This sequence was found in a human donor in a cohort sampled during active COVID-19. The DNA for the CDR3 is TGTGCCAGCAGCCGAACTAGCGGGAGGTTAACAGATACGCAGTATTTT. As protein: CASSRTSGRLTDTQYF.